The 18 T cell receptor beta chains in this list originate from one sample, sequenced in a study of cytomegalovirus exposure and HLA in healthy donors. PCR amplification relied on 60 Vbeta primers (plus 13 Jbeta primers). This table comes from immunoSEQ multiplex PCR, and its TCRdb copy is limited to in-frame clones, with some not included. This sample's table has more than 70,000 clones. The source material was PBMCs. All receptors come from a woman aged 60-75 years in good health and CMV-seronegative.

The gene calls are TRBV11-2 and TRBJ2-1; 7 bases line up with TRBD2. J lost 1 base, V lost 5 bases, and 8 bases had no gene match. The CDR3 contains 16 residues. The V gene's germline CDR1 is SGHAT and CDR2 FQNNGV. CDR3 DNA sequence: TGTGCCAGCAGCAGGGAGGCGGGAGTATCCTACAATGAGCAGTTCTTC. Translating it yields CASSREAGVSYNEQFF.

About this clone: The junction departs from the called germline gene at one end, perhaps through a read error. CDR3 nucleotide sequence: TGTGCTAGCAGCCCCCTGGCCGTGTCTAGCGGGGAACCCTACGAGCAGTACTTC. Translation: CASSPLAVSSGEPYEQYF. The chain has TRBV7-7 and TRBJ2-7, with 9 bases aligning to TRBD2. The CDR3 has 18 residues. The V gene's germline CDR1 is SSHAT and CDR2 FNYEAQ (reference sequence). The full variable domain, with the rest looked up from reference TRBV7-7 and TRBJ2-7, is GAGVSQSPRYKVTKRGQDVTLRCDPISSHATLYWYQQALGQGPEFLTYFNYEAQPDKSGLPSDRFSAERPEGSISTLTIQRTEQRDSAMYRCASSPLAVSSGEPYEQYFGPGTRLTVT.

This rearrangement joins TRBV5-6 to TRBJ2-3; no definite D call. The CDR3 is made up of 13 amino acids. V shed 3 bases and J shed 2 bases, with 7 bases lying between them. Germline assignment: CDR1 SGHDT and CDR2 YYEEEE. Here the CDR3 DNA reads TGTGCCAGCAGCTCCCTCTTCACAGATACGCAGTATTTT. Encoded protein: CASSSLFTDTQYF.

The chain has TRBV27 and TRBJ2-7, with D tentatively TRBD2 (6 bases). This CDR3 region has 13 residues. V was clipped by 3 bases and J by 2 bases, with 8 bases between them. Germline CDR1 MNHEY, CDR2 SMNVEV (reference sequence). The CDR3 DNA reads as TGTGCCAGCAGTTTTGCGGGGCCCTACGAGCAGTACTTC. This codes for CASSFAGPYEQYF.

V gene TRBV30 combines with J gene TRBJ1-2; 9 bases line up with TRBD1. CDR3 length: 14 residues. V shed 0 bases and J 7 bases; nucleotides not matched to a gene: 6. In germline, CDR1 is GTSNPN, CDR2 SVGIG (reference sequence). CDR3 sequence reads: CAWSVGQGSTGYTF. CDR3 nucleotide sequence: TGTGCCTGGAGTGTGGGACAGGGCTCAACTGGCTACACCTTC. Full variable domain (rest looked up from reference TRBV30 and TRBJ1-2): SQTIHQWPATLVQPVGSPLSLECTVEGTSNPNLYWYRQAAGRGLQLLFYSVGIGQISSEVPQNLSASRPQDRQFILSSKKLLLSDSGFYLCAWSVGQGSTGYTFGSGTRLTVV.

This rearrangement joins TRBV30 to TRBJ2-5; D ambiguous. CDR1 is GTSNPN and CDR2 is SVGIG in the germline V gene (reference sequence). Between the trimmed V and J ends, which lost 2 bases and 1 base, there was a span of 14 bases. CDR3 length: 15 amino acids. The CDR3 DNA reads TGTGCCTGGAGTCCGCTGAGGTTGGTCCAAGAGACCCAGTACTTC. This codes for CAWSPLRLVQETQYF.

This chain links TRBV9 with TRBJ1-1; TRBD1 is a possible D gene (6 bases). Germline CDR1 reads SGDLS; CDR2 reads YYNGEE. The CDR3 is 14 residues long. V was pared by 3 bases and J by 5 bases, with 14 bases between. CDR3 sequence reads: CASSASPGVTEAFF. The CDR3 nucleotides read TGTGCCAGCAGCGCCTCACCAGGGGTAACTGAAGCTTTCTTT.

The chain recombines TRBV9 with TRBJ1-3; D call uncertain. Germline values: CDR1 SGDLS, CDR2 YYNGEE. The V end lost 0 bases, the J end lost 2 bases, and 15 bases lay between the germline ends. CDR3 length equals 17 residues. CDR3 in DNA: TGTGCCAGCAGCGTAGAAACTTGGGCAGCAACTGGAAACACCATATATTTT. Translated: CASSVETWAATGNTIYF.

The chain carries TRBV28 and TRBJ2-5, with a weak D call TRBD1 (5 bases). Between the trimmed V and J ends, which lost 4 bases and 0 bases, there was a span of 9 bases. The CDR3 is 14 amino acids. Germline CDR1 is MDHEN and CDR2 is SYDVKM. Written as DNA, the CDR3 is TGTGCCAGCAGTTCCCCAGGGTACCAAGAGACCCAGTACTTC. This gives the protein CASSSPGYQETQYF.

The J gene is TRBJ2-5, the V gene TRBV18, with a possible D match to TRBD2 (5 bases). The CDR3 runs 13 residues. Germline CDR1 and CDR2: KGHSH and LQKENI. Trimming removed 4 bases from V and 5 bases from J, with 11 bases in between. CDR3 loop: CASSRAQRETQYF. The CDR3 bases are TGTGCCAGCTCACGGGCGCAGCGGGAGACCCAGTACTTC.

The rearrangement joins TRBV10-1 to TRBJ1-2, with 7 nucleotides matching TRBD1. J gave up 8 bases and V 6 bases, and 9 bases lay outside the gene matches. The CDR3 runs 13 residues. From germline, CDR1 is WNHNN and CDR2 SYGVQD (reference sequence). CDR3 sequence: CASSDPGGGGYTF. CDR3 nucleotide sequence: TGCGCCAGCAGCGATCCAGGGGGTGGCGGCTACACCTTC.

The rearrangement links TRBV28 to TRBJ1-2; weak D call: TRBD1 (5 bases). The CDR3 length is 15 residues. Germline-derived CDR1 and CDR2 are MDHEN and SYDVKM. Trimming took off 3 bases at V and 7 bases at J, with 18 bases between the two ends. CDR3 nucleotides: TGTGCCAGCAGTTTTCGGTTATGGTCTAGGGGTGGCTACACCTTC. The encoded protein is CASSFRLWSRGGYTF.

The rearrangement uses TRBV6-6 and TRBJ2-5, with D uncertain. The CDR3 totals 14 residues. V lost 5 bases to trimming and J lost 0 bases, with 10 bases between them. CDR1 and CDR2 (germline): MNHNY, SVGAGI (reference sequence). DNA of the CDR3: TGTGCCAGCAGTCCGCAAGAGTACCAAGAGACCCAGTACTTC. It is translated as CASSPQEYQETQYF.

The chain recombines TRBV7-9 with TRBJ1-2, with 7 bases matching TRBD1. CDR1 is SEHNR and CDR2 is FQNEAQ in the germline V gene (reference sequence). Losses at the gene ends were 4 bases for V and 4 bases for J; bases not matched to a gene: 12. This CDR3 region has 16 residues. CDR3 residues: CASSSVRQGGFYGYTF. The DNA for the CDR3 is TGTGCCAGCAGCTCGGTCCGACAGGGCGGATTCTATGGCTACACCTTC.

The chain employs TRBV5-1 and TRBJ1-2, with 8 bases aligning to TRBD1. The J segment lost 2 bases and the V segment lost 4 bases, leaving 16 bases of the junction unmatched. Germline V gives CDR1 SGHRS, CDR2 YFSETQ. The length of the CDR3 is 18 residues. The CDR3 sequence: CASSPSGTGRLTNYGYTF. The CDR3 nucleotides are TGCGCCAGCAGCCCCTCGGGGACAGGTCGACTTACAAACTATGGCTACACCTTC.

The chain recombines TRBV6-5 with TRBJ2-7, with TRBD2 matching 9 bases. The junction had 8 bases not matched to a gene; V was cut back by 7 bases and J by 4 bases. Germline V gene lookup returns CDR1 MNHEY and CDR2 SVGAGI. This CDR3 spans 14 amino acids. The CDR3 DNA sequence: TGTGCCAGCACCAACCCGGGACTAGCTTACGAGCAGTACTTC. Its translation is CASTNPGLAYEQYF.

This chain uses TRBV7-8 with TRBJ1-5; weak D call: TRBD1 (6 bases). Germline values: CDR1 SGHVS, CDR2 FQNEAQ. This CDR3 contains 16 residues. Between the trimmed V and J ends, which lost 5 bases and 2 bases, there was a span of 16 bases. CDR3 protein: CASSALSAGGNQPQHF. Written as DNA, the CDR3 is TGTGCCAGCAGCGCGTTGTCCGCAGGGGGCAATCAGCCCCAGCATTTT.

V usage is TRBV19 and J usage is TRBJ1-2; D ambiguous. Trimming removed 10 bases from V and 1 base from J, with 7 bases in between. This CDR3 spans 11 amino acids. In germline, CDR1 is LNHDA, CDR2 SQIVND (reference sequence). This chain's CDR3 is CATGSNYGYTF. The CDR3 DNA reads TGTGCCACCGGGAGTAACTATGGCTACACCTTC.